These 3 T cell receptor beta chains originate from one sample sequenced in a study of shared clonotypes between healthy human individuals. Sequencing was performed with immunoSEQ multiplex PCR; in TCRdb, only in-frame clones are kept and a portion is missing. The sample gives approximately 2,300,000 clones, approximately 90% of which show up once; 0.37% is in the top ten. Sequencing used naive CD4+ T cells from PBMCs. Subset denoted: CD45RA+ positively selected. These receptors were taken from a man between 18 and 29 years old in good health. Some clones in this sample may be carry-over from other donors' samples.

V usage is TRBV9 and J usage is TRBJ2-7; D is ambiguous. The CDR3 has 13 amino acids. Trimming cost V 0 bases and J 6 bases, with 10 bases left between them. Germline values: CDR1 SGDLS, CDR2 YYNGEE. The CDR3 loop reads CASSVGYPGEQYF. The DNA of the CDR3 is TGTGCCAGCAGCGTAGGTTACCCGGGCGAGCAGTACTTC.

Remarks on this clone: The identical CDR3 is also encoded by other nucleotide sequences in the sample. V usage is TRBV5-1 and J usage is TRBJ1-1; D gene uncertain. V was shortened by 0 bases and J by 0 bases, with 9 bases between the two germline ends. This CDR3 comprises 15 residues. The V gene's germline CDR1 is SGHRS and CDR2 YFSETQ. The CDR3 is CASSLGQSMNTEAFF. As DNA, the CDR3 is TGCGCCAGCAGCTTGGGACAATCCATGAACACTGAAGCTTTCTTT.

The chain carries TRBV5-1 and TRBJ1-1; D not resolved. This CDR3 spans 16 amino acids. Trimming removed 0 bases at V and 1 base at J, with 13 bases between. The germline CDR1 and CDR2 sequences are SGHRS and YFSETQ. This CDR3 reads CASSLAGAGGNTEAFF. The CDR3 coding sequence is TGCGCCAGCAGCTTGGCCGGCGCAGGAGGGAACACTGAAGCTTTCTTT.